This TCR beta chain was recorded in a study of shared clonotypes between healthy human individuals. Of note for this clone: A read error may produce the germline difference seen at one junction end. The same CDR3 can be traced to other DNA sequences in this sample.

Data came from immunoSEQ multiplex PCR; TCRdb stores just in-frame clones and leaves some out. Of hundreds of thousands of clones in the sample, about 74% were seen once. The source of this sequence is a woman under 40 in good health. Specimen: memory CD4+ T cells sorted from blood. Subset specified: CD45RA-negative fraction.

The CDR3 DNA is TGTGCCAGCGTGCGGGACTCCTACGAGCAATACTTC. This translates into CASVRDSYEQYF. V and J are TRBV6-1 and TRBJ2-7; D might be TRBD2 (6 bases). Germline CDR1 is MNHNS and CDR2 is SASEGT. The CDR3 totals 12 residues.